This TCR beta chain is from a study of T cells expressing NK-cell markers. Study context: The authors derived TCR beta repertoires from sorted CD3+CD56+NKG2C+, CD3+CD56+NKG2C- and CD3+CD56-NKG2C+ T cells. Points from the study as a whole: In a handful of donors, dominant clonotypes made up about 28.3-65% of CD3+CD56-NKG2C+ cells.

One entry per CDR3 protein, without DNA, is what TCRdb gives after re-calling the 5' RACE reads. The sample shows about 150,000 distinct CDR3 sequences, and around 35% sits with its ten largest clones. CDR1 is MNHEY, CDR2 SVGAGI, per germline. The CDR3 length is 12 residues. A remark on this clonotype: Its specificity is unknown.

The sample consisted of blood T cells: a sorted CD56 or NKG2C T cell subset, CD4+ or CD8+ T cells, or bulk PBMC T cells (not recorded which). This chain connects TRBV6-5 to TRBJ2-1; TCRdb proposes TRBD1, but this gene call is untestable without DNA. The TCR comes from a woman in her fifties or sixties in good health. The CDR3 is CASGQGAVEQFF.